Below, 31 T cell receptor beta chains from the same sample are listed, as sequenced in a study of patients and donors after allogeneic stem cell transplantation. A single record per CDR3 protein comes from TCRdb applying MiXCR to the RT-PCR reads. The sample lists more than 55,000 distinct CDR3 sequences; about 14% were seen once. Material for sequencing was blood, either unsorted or a sorted T cell fraction (not recorded which). The source of these receptors is a human donor who was either an allogeneic HSCT recipient or a stem cell or donor lymphocyte infusion donor (not recorded which). It is not recorded whose cells these are; they may come from a transplant donor.

Ten or more counts support this clonotype. The V and J genes are TRBV15 and TRBJ1-1; D remains ambiguous. The CDR3 length is 14 residues. The V and J ends lost 0 bases and 0 bases respectively, with 5 bases between them. Germline loops: CDR1 LNHNV, CDR2 YYDKDF (reference sequence). CDR3 loop: CATSRDWMNTEAFF. The CDR3 region has the DNA TGTGCCACCAGCAGAGATTGGATGAACACTGAAGCTTTCTTT.

This clonotype was seen more than once but under ten times. The rearrangement links TRBV29-1 to TRBJ2-1; 7 nucleotides agree with TRBD2. The trim removed 4 bases at V and 1 base at J, leaving 10 bases unmatched. The CDR3 covers 16 residues. CDR1 is SQVTM, CDR2 ANQGSEA, per germline. CDR3 in DNA: TGCAGCGTTGGCCCGGCTAGCGGCTTTTCCTACAATGAGCAGTTCTTC. Translating gives CSVGPASGFSYNEQFF.

This clonotype has a handful of counts. V is TRBV5-1 and J is TRBJ2-1; TRBD1 is a possible D gene (6 bases). The CDR3 is made up of 15 amino acids. Germline loops: CDR1 SGHRS, CDR2 YFSETQ. V was clipped by 2 bases and J by 0 bases, with 9 bases between them. CDR3: CASSLGQSSYNEQFF. The CDR3 nucleotides read TGCGCCAGCAGCTTAGGACAGAGCTCCTACAATGAGCAGTTCTTC.

The V call is TRBV27, the J call TRBJ2-2, with no clear D. Trimming cost V 5 bases and J 1 base, with 17 bases left between them. The length of the CDR3 is 17 residues. In germline, CDR1 is MNHEY, CDR2 SMNVEV (reference sequence). This CDR3 reads CASSRLLGLLNTGELFF. CDR3 DNA sequence: TGTGCCAGCAGTCGGCTTCTAGGATTACTGAACACCGGGGAGCTGTTTTTT.

There are a few counts of this clonotype. The J gene is TRBJ2-3, the V gene TRBV6-1; D call uncertain. V lost 0 bases to trimming and J lost 1 base, with 8 bases between them. The CDR3 sequence is 15 residues long. CDR1 is MNHNS and CDR2 is SASEGT in the germline V gene. The CDR3 region is CASSEAPAGTDTQYF. The CDR3 coding sequence is TGTGCCAGCAGTGAAGCCCCGGCGGGCACAGATACGCAGTATTTT.

This clonotype rates as medium-sized. This chain links TRBV6-6 with TRBJ2-1, with TRBD2 identical over 7 bases. The CDR3 sequence is 14 residues long. V lost 5 bases and J lost 3; bases outside the gene matches: 4. The germline V gene has CDR1 MNHNY and CDR2 SVGAGI (reference sequence). The CDR3 nucleotides read TGTGCCAGCAGTCCAGCGGGAAACTACAATGAGCAGTTCTTC. This sequence encodes CASSPAGNYNEQFF.

The chain couples TRBV7-9 to TRBJ2-2; D gene unclear. V lost 4 bases and J 10 bases, leaving 4 bases between the germline ends. The CDR3 contains 10 residues. Per the germline V gene, CDR1 is SEHNR and CDR2 is FQNEAQ (reference sequence). CDR3 sequence (DNA): TGTGCCAGCAGCTCCCTGGAGCTGTTTTTT. Translated, it gives CASSSLELFF.

This clonotype was counted many times. This sequence joins TRBV5-1 and TRBJ1-5; no clear D gene. V was trimmed by 4 bases and J by 5 bases, leaving 10 bases between them. CDR1 and CDR2 (germline): SGHRS, YFSETQ. This CDR3 spans 13 amino acids. In DNA form, the CDR3 reads TGCGCCAGCAGCCAGTGGGGTTATCAGCCCCAGCATTTT. It yields the protein CASSQWGYQPQHF.

The table lists this clonotype with a few counts. The V call is TRBV7-2, the J call TRBJ2-4; tentatively, D is TRBD1 (6 bases). V lost 5 bases to trimming and J lost 6 bases, with 20 bases between them. Germline V gene lookup returns CDR1 SGHTA and CDR2 FQGNSA. The CDR3 loop spans 16 amino acids. CDR3 sequence reads: CASSPALGEGGNIQYF. CDR3 sequence (DNA): TGTGCCAGCAGCCCCGCCCTCGGAGAAGGGGGAAACATTCAGTACTTC.

This clonotype has a handful of counts. CDR3: CASSPPKRERITDTQYF. The CDR3 DNA sequence: TGTGCCAGCAGTCCACCCAAGCGGGAGCGGATCACAGATACGCAGTATTTT. The gene calls are TRBV6-5 and TRBJ2-3; 8 nucleotides line up with TRBD2. V dropped 5 bases and J dropped 2; count of bases not matched to a gene: 12. The CDR3 is 17 amino acids. CDR1 is MNHEY, CDR2 SVGAGI, per germline.

Many counts were recorded for this clonotype. The V and J genes are TRBV6-6 and TRBJ1-3; weak D call: TRBD1 (5 bases). Trimming shortened V by 0 bases and J by 2 bases, and 14 bases separated the two germline ends. CDR1 is MNHNY and CDR2 is SVGAGI in the germline V gene (reference sequence). The CDR3 contains 17 residues. CDR3 coding DNA: TGTGCCAGCAGTTACTCCCCCATCGGGGCGACTGGAAACACCATATATTTT. The encoded protein is CASSYSPIGATGNTIYF.

This clonotype was observed many times. V is TRBV29-1 and J is TRBJ1-2; 9 nucleotides match TRBD1. Germline V gene lookup returns CDR1 SQVTM and CDR2 ANQGSEA. The CDR3 is 16 amino acids. Trimming took 4 bases from V and 5 from J; bases not matched to a gene: 14. CDR3 in amino acids: CSVVTNTGGAGYGYTF. The CDR3 region has the DNA TGCAGCGTTGTTACTAATACAGGGGGCGCAGGGTATGGCTACACCTTC.

The gene calls are TRBV12-3 or TRBV12-4 and TRBJ2-7; D may match TRBD1 or TRBD2 (5 bases each). The germline V and J ends were trimmed by 1 base and 4 bases, with 11 bases remaining between them. The CDR3 totals 14 residues. The CDR3 here is CASSLEGPAYEQYF. The CDR3 DNA reads as TGTGCCAGCAGTTTAGAGGGACCGGCATACGAGCAGTACTTC.

This clonotype occurred many times. Written as DNA, the CDR3 is TGTGCCAGCAGTTACGCCACAGGTCGCTCCTATAATTCACCCCTCCACTTT. This codes for CASSYATGRSYNSPLHF. This chain links TRBV6-5 with TRBJ1-6; TRBD1 is a possible D gene (5 bases). With 2 bases removed from V and 0 bases from J, the gap between germline ends came to 11 bases. This CDR3 has 17 amino acids. Looked up from germline, CDR1 is MNHEY and CDR2 is SVGAGI.

V and J are TRBV12-3 or TRBV12-4 and TRBJ1-1, with D uncertain. This CDR3 comprises 14 residues. Between the trimmed V and J ends, which lost 2 bases and 5 bases, there was a span of 12 bases. The CDR3 sequence is CASSLMGGNTEAFF. CDR3 nucleotide sequence: TGTGCCAGCAGTTTAATGGGAGGGAATACTGAAGCTTTCTTT.

This clonotype was counted only a few times. The V call is TRBV12-3 or TRBV12-4, the J call TRBJ2-5; maybe TRBD2 (7 bases). The ends were cut back, 0 bases at V and 5 bases at J, with 13 bases in the middle. The CDR3 contains 15 residues. CDR3 in amino acids: CASSLARGTRETQYF. CDR3 sequence (DNA): TGTGCCAGCAGTTTAGCGCGGGGGACAAGGGAGACCCAGTACTTC.

This clonotype was observed a few times. V usage is TRBV4-2 and J usage is TRBJ2-7, with 8 bases aligning to TRBD1. Unmatched junction bases numbered 7, after V lost 0 bases and J lost 3 bases. The germline gives CDR1 LGHNA, CDR2 YNFKEQ. The CDR3 sequence is 16 residues long. DNA of the CDR3: TGTGCCAGCAGCCAAGACCCGGGACAGGTGTACTACGAGCAGTACTTC. It encodes CASSQDPGQVYYEQYF.

This clonotype was observed many times. The chain links TRBV6-5 to TRBJ1-1, with D possibly matching TRBD1 (5 bases). Per germline, CDR1 MNHEY and CDR2 SVGAGI. This CDR3 has 15 residues. Trimming cost V 2 bases and J 1 base, with 11 bases left between them. In nucleotides, the CDR3 is TGTGCCAGCAGTTACCCAGGGCTGGAGAACACTGAAGCTTTCTTT. This sequence encodes CASSYPGLENTEAFF.

The chain joins TRBV5-1 to TRBJ1-1; 7 bases line up with TRBD1. The CDR3 contains 15 residues. Germline V gene sequence: CDR1 SGHRS, CDR2 YFSETQ. Unmatched junction bases numbered 9, after V lost 6 bases and J lost 1 base. The CDR3 here is CASTFEGARNTEAFF. The CDR3, as DNA: TGCGCCAGCACCTTCGAGGGGGCGCGGAACACTGAAGCTTTCTTT.

The chain joins TRBV7-9 to TRBJ2-1, with 10 bases fitting TRBD2. Trimming took 6 bases from V and 2 from J; bases not matched to a gene: 4. CDR1 SEHNR and CDR2 FQNEAQ come from the germline V gene (reference sequence). This CDR3 has 15 amino acids. The CDR3, as DNA: TGTGCCAGCAGAGAAAGCGGGAGGGCCTACAATGAGCAGTTCTTC. The encoded protein is CASRESGRAYNEQFF.

V gene TRBV12-3 or TRBV12-4 combines with J gene TRBJ2-7; TRBD2 is a possible D gene (7 bases). The V end was cut by 6 bases, the J end by 7 bases, with 16 bases between. The CDR3 extends over 13 amino acids. The CDR3: CASSRGGGGEQYF. CDR3 sequence (DNA): TGTGCCAGCAGCCGGGGAGGGGGAGGTGAGCAGTACTTC.

The chain recombines TRBV12-3 or TRBV12-4 with TRBJ1-1; 8 bases map to TRBD1. This CDR3 has 14 residues. Trimming took 10 bases from V and 3 from J; bases not matched to a gene: 10. The CDR3 loop reads CATWRPTGDTEAFF. The CDR3 DNA reads as TGTGCCACATGGAGGCCGACAGGGGACACTGAAGCTTTCTTT.

This clonotype was seen many times. The V and J genes are TRBV5-1 and TRBJ1-1; no firm D call. V shed 5 bases and J shed 5 bases, with 13 bases lying between them. The CDR3 sequence is 13 residues long. Germline CDR1 SGHRS, CDR2 YFSETQ. In DNA form, the CDR3 reads TGCGCCAGCAGTGGCGGGGTAGAGACTGAAGCTTTCTTT. Translation gives CASSGGVETEAFF. The full variable domain, completed using reference TRBV5-1 and TRBJ1-1, is KAGVTQTPRYLIKTRGQQVTLSCSPISGHRSVSWYQQTPGQGLQFLFEYFSETQRNKGNFPGRFSGRQFSNSRSEMNVSTLELGDSALYLCASSGGVETEAFFGQGTRLTVV.

This clonotype has only a few counts. V gene TRBV9 combines with J gene TRBJ2-7; D may match TRBD1 or TRBD2 (7 bases each). The germline V and J ends were trimmed by 7 bases and 2 bases, with 16 bases remaining between them. The CDR3 length is 14 residues. CDR1 is SGDLS, CDR2 YYNGEE, per germline. Here the CDR3 reads CASGRGQYPYEQYF. In DNA, the CDR3 is TGTGCCAGCGGGAGGGGACAGTACCCCTACGAGCAGTACTTC.

This clonotype was seen many times. The J gene is TRBJ2-2, the V gene TRBV20-1; D gene unclear. The CDR3 runs to 14 residues. CDR1 and CDR2 from the germline V gene are DFQATT and SNEGSKA (reference sequence). Trimming pared 3 bases from V and 1 base from J, leaving 9 bases between. In nucleotides, the CDR3 is TGCAGTGCTAGGTCAAAACAGAACACCGGGGAGCTGTTTTTT. This codes for CSARSKQNTGELFF.

J is TRBJ2-3 and V is TRBV5-1; TRBD2 is a possible D gene (5 bases). The germline V gene has CDR1 SGHRS and CDR2 YFSETQ. The CDR3 spans 13 residues. The V gene lost 4 bases and the J gene lost 7 bases, with 13 bases spanning the gap. CDR3 in DNA: TGCGCCAGCAGCGGCGGGCTGGCGAATACGCAGTATTTT. It encodes CASSGGLANTQYF.

The gene calls are TRBV18 and TRBJ2-2, with D possibly matching TRBD2 (6 bases). Trimming removed 0 bases at V and 2 bases at J, with 10 bases between. The V gene's germline CDR1 is KGHSH and CDR2 LQKENI. The CDR3 length is 16 residues. CDR3 region: CASSPPPSVNTGELFF. CDR3 DNA sequence: TGTGCCAGCTCACCACCGCCTAGCGTAAACACCGGGGAGCTGTTTTTT.

This clonotype was counted many times. The V and J genes are TRBV7-8 and TRBJ2-2; 8 nucleotides line up with TRBD1. This CDR3 is built from 16 residues. J lost 1 base, V lost 5 bases, and 6 bases had no gene match. Looked up from germline, CDR1 is SGHVS and CDR2 is FQNEAQ. The CDR3 DNA reads TGTGCCAGCAGCGAGACAGGGGCTCTGAACACCGGGGAGCTGTTTTTT. This sequence encodes CASSETGALNTGELFF.

This chain links TRBV3-1 with TRBJ2-1; 14 bases fit TRBD2. This CDR3 has 17 residues. The J segment lost 8 bases and the V segment lost 2 bases, leaving 8 bases of the junction unmatched. CDR1 is LGHDT and CDR2 is YNNKEL in the germline V gene (reference sequence). The CDR3: CASSQPGTSGSSDEQFF. CDR3 in DNA: TGTGCCAGCAGCCAACCCGGGACTAGCGGGAGTAGTGATGAGCAGTTCTTC.

This clonotype turned up a few times. The chain uses TRBV27 and TRBJ2-7; 15 bases align to TRBD2. J gave up 3 bases and V 1 base, and 13 bases lay outside the gene matches. CDR1 is MNHEY, CDR2 SMNVEV, per germline (reference sequence). This CDR3 is 20 amino acids long. The DNA of the CDR3 is TGTGCCAGCAGTTTATATGCCTCAGGACTAGCGGGAGGGTTCCGCTACGAGCAGTACTTC. Protein: CASSLYASGLAGGFRYEQYF.

V and J are TRBV3-1 and TRBJ2-2; D not resolved. Germline CDR1 reads LGHDT; CDR2 reads YNNKEL (reference sequence). The length of the CDR3 is 14 residues. Trimming took off 4 bases at V and 0 bases at J, with 6 bases between the two ends. The CDR3 protein is CASSPLTNTGELFF. CDR3 nucleotide sequence: TGTGCCAGCAGCCCCCTCACGAACACCGGGGAGCTGTTTTTT.